The T cell receptor beta chain described here comes from a study of blood T cell repertoires in COVID-19 (dated by TCRdb to the early 2020s). Describing the broader study: Samples from collaborators originated in the United States, Italy and Spain and spanned both the acute and convalescent phases of COVID-19. Sample metadata almost always included a de-identified subject ID, COVID-19 status, age in years and sex. The repertoires were released in a freely available public database meant as a resource for research on the immune response to SARS-CoV-2. The material from the prospective study consisted of cDNA or gDNA derived from T cells, B-cell-depleted T cells, or PBMCs. The samples were drawn from the first 160 participants of the ongoing ImmuneRACE study and from 1,254 subjects provided by 6 global collaborators. Where HLA class I and class II types were available, the types were taken from metadata supplied by the sample provider, not from assay-based typing. Subjects who had been exposed to COVID-19, were actively infected with it, or had recovered from it provided the deeply sampled blood TCRbeta repertoires that made up the dataset.

Trimming takes 2 bases off V and 11 bases off J; junction bases not matched to a gene: 9. CDR1 SGDLS and CDR2 YYNGEE are derived from the germline V gene. The CDR3 has 14 amino acids, counting the end cysteine and phenylalanine. The CDR3 DNA has 42 bases and is translated from base 1. On this clone: Its binding antigen is unknown. There are no base qualities to consult, and no much larger clone falls within one base.

The collaborating institutions used their own protocols to collect whole blood in K2EDTA tubes. For TCRbeta analysis, collaborators shipped samples as frozen whole blood, isolated PBMCs, or DNA extracted from either of those sample types. TCRbeta CDR3 regions were amplified from genomic DNA using the immunoSEQ Assay, a bias-controlled multiplex PCR. The paper's data handling went like this. The number of nucleated cells in each sample was estimated from the amplification of reference gene primers within the assay. To quantify the absolute abundance of each unique TCRbeta CDR3 rearrangement, sequence reads were collapsed and filtered. For each sample, productive Simpson clonality was calculated as the square root of Simpson's diversity index over productive rearrangements. TCRdb re-hosts the immuneACCESS table, in-frame sequences only. Its copies lack some clones; in the studies checked, an unresolved V gene accounts for under half of them, and the cause for the rest is not known. Clone size and V and J calls were adopted from that table, with D and trimming inferred from the DNA. The table for this sample lists some 90,000 clones; approximately 86% of them were counted only once. The ten largest account for 1.2% of the sample.

What the authors observed across the whole study: The amount of clinical and demographic metadata varied by source and participant and was provided uncurated.

The sample taken for sequencing was peripheral blood. This TCR came from a man older than 75 with active or convalescent COVID-19. The rearrangement combines TRBV9 with TRBJ1-5; 8 bases in the junction line up with TRBD1. In nucleotides, the sequence is TGTGCCAGCAGCGTGACAGGGGCCTCAGGGGCCCAGCATTTT. This yields the protein CASSVTGASGAQHF.